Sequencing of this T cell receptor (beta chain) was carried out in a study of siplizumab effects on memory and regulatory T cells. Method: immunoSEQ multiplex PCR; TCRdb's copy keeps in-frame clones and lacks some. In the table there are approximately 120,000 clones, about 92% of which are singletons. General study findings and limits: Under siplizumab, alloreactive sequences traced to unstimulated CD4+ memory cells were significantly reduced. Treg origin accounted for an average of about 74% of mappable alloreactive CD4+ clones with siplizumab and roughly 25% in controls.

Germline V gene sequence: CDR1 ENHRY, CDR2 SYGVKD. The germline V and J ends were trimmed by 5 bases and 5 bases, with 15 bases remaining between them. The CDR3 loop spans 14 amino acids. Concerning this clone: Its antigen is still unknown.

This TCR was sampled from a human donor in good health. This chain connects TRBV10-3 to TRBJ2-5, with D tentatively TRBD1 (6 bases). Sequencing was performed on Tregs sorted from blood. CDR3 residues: CAISLGQGMETQYF. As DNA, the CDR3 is TGTGCCATCAGTCTCGGGCAGGGGATGGAGACCCAGTACTTC.